This T cell receptor (beta chain) derives from a study of persistence of HIV-infected CD4 T cells. Anti-CD3/anti-CD28 beads served as a nonspecific positive control stimulus. Responding CD4+ T cells were sorted by upregulation of both CD40 ligand and CD69. CDR1 is SGHTA, CDR2 FQGTGA, per germline. This CDR3 region has 13 residues. V was pared by 2 bases and J by 3 bases, with 7 bases between. Sequencing used immunoSEQ version 4 in survey mode. Here immunoSEQ multiplex PCR was the method, and the copy in TCRdb shows in-frame clones only, minus some. Here the sample spans some 45,000 clones, 88% being singletons. Notes on this clone: Antigen specificity is unknown.

The TCR originated in an adult woman with HIV who was CMV-seropositive. This chain uses TRBV7-3 with TRBJ1-1; no reliable D call. The sequenced sample was CD4+ T cells sorted from PBMCs after 18-hour stimulation, obtained from a patient who received antiretroviral therapy. The CDR3 region is CASSLGVDTEAFF. CDR3 sequence (DNA): TGTGCCAGCAGCTTAGGAGTAGACACTGAAGCTTTCTTT.